This T cell receptor (beta chain) was identified in a study of identical twins. Study-wide results and caveats: Beta out-of-frame sequences showed weaker excess twin sharing. The authors drew conclusions from cross-sectional statistical analysis rather than following the same donors.

Comment on this clonotype: The antigen is not known.

With template switching, a universal primer site was added, and the cDNA carried unique molecular identifiers. MiXCR was run by TCRdb on the 5' RACE reads, yielding one entry per CDR3 protein. The sample carries 500,000 to 650,000 distinct CDR3 sequences, about a fifth recorded once. The germline CDR1 and CDR2 sequences are SGHTA and FQGTGA. V lost 2 bases, J lost 1 base, and 13 bases lay in between. The CDR3 is 16 residues long. The same sample was also used in a study of yellow fever vaccine responses in identical twins.

This rearrangement joins TRBV7-3 to TRBJ2-3; D uncertain. The clonotype originates from a woman aged 18-30 years in good health. The sample comprised CD4+ T cells sorted from blood. This chain's CDR3 is CASSLVGRDGTDTQYF. In DNA, the CDR3 is TGTGCCAGCAGCTTAGTGGGTAGGGATGGCACAGATACGCAGTATTTT.